The TCR beta chain described here comes from a study of blood T cell repertoires in COVID-19. CDR3 length: 16 amino acids. Trimming at V came to 0 bases and at J to 3 bases, leaving 5 bases not matched to a gene. Germline V gene sequence: CDR1 KGHDR, CDR2 SFDVKD. Data came from immunoSEQ multiplex PCR; TCRdb stores just in-frame clones and leaves some out. The data show about 180,000 clones, around 83% seen once. The chain is built from TRBV24-1 and TRBJ2-5; 8 bases line up with TRBD1. This TCR came from a woman in her 70s with COVID-19, enrolled during active disease. The material sequenced was peripheral blood. The CDR3 coding sequence is TGTGCCACCAGTGATTTGGGACAGGGAAGTGAAGAGACCCAGTACTTC. Amino acid sequence: CATSDLGQGSEETQYF.